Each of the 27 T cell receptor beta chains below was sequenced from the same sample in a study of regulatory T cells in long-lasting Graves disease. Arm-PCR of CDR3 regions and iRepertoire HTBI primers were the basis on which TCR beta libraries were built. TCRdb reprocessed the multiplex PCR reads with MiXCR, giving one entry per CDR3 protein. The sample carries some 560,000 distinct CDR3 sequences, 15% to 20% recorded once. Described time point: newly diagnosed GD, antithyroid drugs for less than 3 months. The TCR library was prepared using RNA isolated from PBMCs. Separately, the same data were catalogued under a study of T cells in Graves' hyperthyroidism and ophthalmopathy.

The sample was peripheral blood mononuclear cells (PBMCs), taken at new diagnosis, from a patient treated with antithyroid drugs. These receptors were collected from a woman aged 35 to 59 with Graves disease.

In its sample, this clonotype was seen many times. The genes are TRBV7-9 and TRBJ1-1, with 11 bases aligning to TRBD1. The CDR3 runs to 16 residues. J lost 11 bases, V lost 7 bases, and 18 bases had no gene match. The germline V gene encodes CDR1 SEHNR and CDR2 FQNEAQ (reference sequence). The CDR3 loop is CASTTAGQGVPSGAFF. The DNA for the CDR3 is TGTGCCAGCACCACTGCGGGACAGGGGGTCCCGAGTGGCGCTTTCTTT.

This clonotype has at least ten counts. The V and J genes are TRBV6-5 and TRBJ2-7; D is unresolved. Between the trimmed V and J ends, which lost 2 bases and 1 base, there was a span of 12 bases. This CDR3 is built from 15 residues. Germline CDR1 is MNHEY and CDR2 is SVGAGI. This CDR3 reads CASSYDPGISYEQYF. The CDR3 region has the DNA TGTGCCAGCAGTTACGATCCAGGCATTTCCTACGAGCAGTACTTC.

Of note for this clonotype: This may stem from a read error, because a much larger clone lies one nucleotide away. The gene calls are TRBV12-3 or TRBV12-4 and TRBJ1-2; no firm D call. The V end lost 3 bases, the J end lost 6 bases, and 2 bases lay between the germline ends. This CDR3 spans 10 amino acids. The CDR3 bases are TGTGCCAGCAGTTTTGATGGCTACACCTTC. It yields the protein CASSFDGYTF.

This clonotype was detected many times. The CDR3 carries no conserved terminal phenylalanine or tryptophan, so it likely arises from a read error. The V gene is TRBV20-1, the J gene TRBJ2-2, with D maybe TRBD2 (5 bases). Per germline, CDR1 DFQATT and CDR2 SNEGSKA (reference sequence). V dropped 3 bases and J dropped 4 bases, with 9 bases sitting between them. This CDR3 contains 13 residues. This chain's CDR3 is CSASWAGTGELFL. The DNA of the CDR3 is TGCAGTGCTAGTTGGGCGGGCACCGGGGAGCTGTTTCTT.

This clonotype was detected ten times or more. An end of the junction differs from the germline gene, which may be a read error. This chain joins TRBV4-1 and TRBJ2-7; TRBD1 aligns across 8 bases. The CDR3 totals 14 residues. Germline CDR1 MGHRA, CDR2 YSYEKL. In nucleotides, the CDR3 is TGTGCCAGCAGCCAATCGGGACAGGACTACGAGCAGTACTTC. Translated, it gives CASSQSGQDYEQYF.

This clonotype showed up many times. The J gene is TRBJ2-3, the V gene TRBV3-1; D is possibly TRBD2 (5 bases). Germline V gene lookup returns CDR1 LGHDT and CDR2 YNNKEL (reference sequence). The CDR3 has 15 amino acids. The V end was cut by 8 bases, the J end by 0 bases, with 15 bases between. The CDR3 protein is CASSSMRASTDTQYF. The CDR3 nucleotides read TGTGCCAGCTCCTCCATGCGGGCTAGCACAGATACGCAGTATTTT.

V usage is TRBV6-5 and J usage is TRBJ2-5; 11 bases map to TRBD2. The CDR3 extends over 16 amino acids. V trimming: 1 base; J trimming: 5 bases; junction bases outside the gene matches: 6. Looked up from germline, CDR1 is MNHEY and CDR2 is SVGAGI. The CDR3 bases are TGTGCCAGCAGTTACTTGGGTAGCGGGGGGGGGGAGACCCAGTACTTC. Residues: CASSYLGSGGGETQYF.

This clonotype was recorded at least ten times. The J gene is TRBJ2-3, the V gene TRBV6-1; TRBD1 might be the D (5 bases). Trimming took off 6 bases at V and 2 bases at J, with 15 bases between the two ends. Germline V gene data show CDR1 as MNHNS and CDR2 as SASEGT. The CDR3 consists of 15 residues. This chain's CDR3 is CASRGGQGYTDTQYF. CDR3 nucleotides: TGTGCCAGCAGAGGCGGACAAGGATACACAGATACGCAGTATTTT.

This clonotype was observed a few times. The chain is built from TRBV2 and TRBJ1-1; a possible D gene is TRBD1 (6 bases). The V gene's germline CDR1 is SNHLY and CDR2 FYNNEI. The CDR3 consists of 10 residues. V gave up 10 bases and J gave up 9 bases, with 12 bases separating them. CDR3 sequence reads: CATRGSQAFF. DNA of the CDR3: TGTGCCACCAGGGGATCTCAAGCTTTCTTT. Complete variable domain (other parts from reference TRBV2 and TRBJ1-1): EPEVTQTPSHQVTQMGQEVILRCVPISNHLYFYWYRQILGQKVEFLVSFYNNEISEKSEIFDDQFSVERPDGSNFTLKIRSTKLEDSAMYFCATRGSQAFFGQGTRLTVV.

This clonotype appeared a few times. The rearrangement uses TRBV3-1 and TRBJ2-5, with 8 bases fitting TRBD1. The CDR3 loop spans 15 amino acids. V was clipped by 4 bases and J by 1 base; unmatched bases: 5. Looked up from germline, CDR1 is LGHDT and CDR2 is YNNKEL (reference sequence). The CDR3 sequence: CASSRRTGTQETQYF. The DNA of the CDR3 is TGTGCCAGCAGCCGCAGGACAGGGACCCAAGAGACCCAGTACTTC.

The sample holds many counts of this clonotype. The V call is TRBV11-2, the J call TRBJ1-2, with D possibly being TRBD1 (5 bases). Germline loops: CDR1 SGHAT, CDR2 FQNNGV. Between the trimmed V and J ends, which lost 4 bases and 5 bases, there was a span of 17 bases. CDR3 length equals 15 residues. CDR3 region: CASSSGDGGLYGYTF. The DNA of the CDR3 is TGTGCCAGCAGCTCCGGGGACGGAGGCCTTTATGGCTACACCTTC.

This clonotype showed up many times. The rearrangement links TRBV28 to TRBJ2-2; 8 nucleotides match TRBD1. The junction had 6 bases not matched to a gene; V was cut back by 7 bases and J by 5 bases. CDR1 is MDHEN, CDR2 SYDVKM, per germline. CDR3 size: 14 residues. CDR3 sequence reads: CASIAGGMTGELFF. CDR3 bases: TGTGCCAGCATCGCAGGGGGCATGACCGGGGAGCTGTTTTTT.

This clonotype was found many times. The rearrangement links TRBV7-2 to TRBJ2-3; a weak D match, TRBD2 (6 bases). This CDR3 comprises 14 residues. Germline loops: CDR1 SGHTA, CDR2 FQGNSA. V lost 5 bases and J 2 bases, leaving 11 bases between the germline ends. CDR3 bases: TGTGCCAGCAGCCAGAGGAGGGACACAGATACGCAGTATTTT. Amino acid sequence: CASSQRRDTDTQYF.

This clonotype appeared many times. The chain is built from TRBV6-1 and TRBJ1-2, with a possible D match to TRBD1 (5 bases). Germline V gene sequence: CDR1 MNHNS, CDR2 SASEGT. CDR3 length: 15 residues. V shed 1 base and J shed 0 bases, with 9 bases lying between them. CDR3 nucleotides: TGTGCCAGCAGTGAAGGAGGCAGGGCTAACTATGGCTACACCTTC. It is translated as CASSEGGRANYGYTF.

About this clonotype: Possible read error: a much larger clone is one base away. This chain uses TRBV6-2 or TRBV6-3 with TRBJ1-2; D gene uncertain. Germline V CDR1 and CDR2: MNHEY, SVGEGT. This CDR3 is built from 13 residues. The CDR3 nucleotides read TGTGCCAGCAGTTACGGTGCTAACCATGGCTACACCTTC. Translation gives CASSYGANHGYTF.

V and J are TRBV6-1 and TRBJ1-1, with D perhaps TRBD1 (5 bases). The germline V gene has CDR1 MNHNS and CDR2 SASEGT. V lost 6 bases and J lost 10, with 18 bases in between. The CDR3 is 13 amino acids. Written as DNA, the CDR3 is TGTGCCAGCAGCGGGGCCGAGGGGCTCCGAGCTTTCTTT. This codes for CASSGAEGLRAFF.

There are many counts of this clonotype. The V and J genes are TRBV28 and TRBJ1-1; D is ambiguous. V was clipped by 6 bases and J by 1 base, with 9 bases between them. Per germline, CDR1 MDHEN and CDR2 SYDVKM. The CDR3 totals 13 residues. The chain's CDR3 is CASSQIPNTEAFF. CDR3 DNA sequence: TGTGCCAGCAGCCAGATCCCGAACACTGAAGCTTTCTTT.

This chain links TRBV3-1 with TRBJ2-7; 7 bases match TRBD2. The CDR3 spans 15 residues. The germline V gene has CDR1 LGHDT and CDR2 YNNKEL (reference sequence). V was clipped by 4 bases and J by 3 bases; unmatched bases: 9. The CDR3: CASSPERRGGYEQYF. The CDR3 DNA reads TGTGCCAGCAGCCCCGAGAGACGCGGGGGCTACGAGCAGTACTTC.

The CDR3, as DNA: TGCGCCAGCAGCCAGTTTGGGGACCTAAGACCGAACACCGGGGAGCTGTTTTTT. It translates to CASSQFGDLRPNTGELFF. This sequence joins TRBV4-1 and TRBJ2-2; the D call may be TRBD1 or TRBD2 (5 bases each). Germline-derived CDR1 and CDR2 are MGHRA and YSYEKL. This CDR3 is built from 18 residues. Trimming pared 3 bases from V and 0 bases from J, leaving 17 bases between.

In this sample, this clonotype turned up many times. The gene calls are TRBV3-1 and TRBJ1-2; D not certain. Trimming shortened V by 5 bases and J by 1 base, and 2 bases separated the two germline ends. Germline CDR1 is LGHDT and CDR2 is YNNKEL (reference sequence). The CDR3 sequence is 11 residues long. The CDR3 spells CASSDNYGYTF. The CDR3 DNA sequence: TGTGCCAGCAGCGATAACTATGGCTACACCTTC.

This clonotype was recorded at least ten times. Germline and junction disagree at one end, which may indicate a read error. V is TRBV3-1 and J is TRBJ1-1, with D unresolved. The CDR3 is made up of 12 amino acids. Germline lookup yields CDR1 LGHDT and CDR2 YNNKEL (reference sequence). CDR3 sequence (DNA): TGTGCCAGCAGCCAAGCCGCGGCTGAGGCTTTCTTT. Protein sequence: CASSQAAAEAFF. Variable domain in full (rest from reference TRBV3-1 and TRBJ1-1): DTAVSQTPKYLVTQMGNDKSIKCEQNLGHDTMYWYKQDSKKFLKIMFSYNNKELIINETVPNRFSPKSPDKAHLNLHINSLELGDSAVYFCASSQAAAEAFFGQGTRLTVV.

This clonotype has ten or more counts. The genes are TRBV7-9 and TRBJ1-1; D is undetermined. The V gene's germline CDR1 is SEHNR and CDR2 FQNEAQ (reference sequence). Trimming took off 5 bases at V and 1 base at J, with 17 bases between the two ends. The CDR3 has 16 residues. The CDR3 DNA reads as TGTGCCAGCAGCCCTGTCGGGCCGAGACAGAACACTGAAGCTTTCTTT. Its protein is CASSPVGPRQNTEAFF.

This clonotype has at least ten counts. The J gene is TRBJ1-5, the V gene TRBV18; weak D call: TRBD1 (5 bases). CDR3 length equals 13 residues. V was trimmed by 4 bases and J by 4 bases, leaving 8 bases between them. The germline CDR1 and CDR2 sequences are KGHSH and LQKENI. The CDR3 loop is CASSQDKNQPQHF. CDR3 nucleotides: TGTGCCAGCTCACAGGACAAAAATCAGCCCCAGCATTTT. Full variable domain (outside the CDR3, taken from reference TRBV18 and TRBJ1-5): NAGVMQNPRHLVRRRGQEARLRCSPMKGHSHVYWYRQLPEEGLKFMVYLQKENIIDESGMPKERFSAEFPKEGPSILRIQQVVRGDSAAYFCASSQDKNQPQHFGDGTRLSIL.

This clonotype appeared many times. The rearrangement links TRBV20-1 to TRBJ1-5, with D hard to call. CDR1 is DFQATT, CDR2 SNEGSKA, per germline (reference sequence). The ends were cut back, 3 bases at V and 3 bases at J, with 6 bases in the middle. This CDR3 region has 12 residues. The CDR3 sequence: CSARPFNQPQHF. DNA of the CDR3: TGCAGTGCTAGGCCATTCAATCAGCCCCAGCATTTT.

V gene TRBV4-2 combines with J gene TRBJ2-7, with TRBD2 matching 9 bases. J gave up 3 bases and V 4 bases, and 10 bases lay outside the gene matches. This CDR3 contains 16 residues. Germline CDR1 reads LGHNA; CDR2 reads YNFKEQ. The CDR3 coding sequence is TGTGCCAGCAGCCGGCGGGCTAGCGGGGAGAACTACGAGCAGTACTTC. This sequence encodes CASSRRASGENYEQYF.

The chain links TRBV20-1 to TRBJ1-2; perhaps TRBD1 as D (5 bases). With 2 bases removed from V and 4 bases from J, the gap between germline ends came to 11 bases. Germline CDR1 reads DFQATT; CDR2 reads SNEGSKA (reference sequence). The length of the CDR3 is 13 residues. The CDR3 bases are TGCAGTGCTAGATCGACAGCCACCTATGGCTACACCTTC. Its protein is CSARSTATYGYTF.

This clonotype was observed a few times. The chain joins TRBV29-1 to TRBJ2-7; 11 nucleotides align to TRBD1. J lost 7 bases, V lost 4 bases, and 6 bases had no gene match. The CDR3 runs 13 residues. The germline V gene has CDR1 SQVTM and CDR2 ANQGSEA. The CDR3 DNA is TGCAGCGTTGGGACAGGGGGCGGTTGGGAGCAGTACTTC. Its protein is CSVGTGGGWEQYF.